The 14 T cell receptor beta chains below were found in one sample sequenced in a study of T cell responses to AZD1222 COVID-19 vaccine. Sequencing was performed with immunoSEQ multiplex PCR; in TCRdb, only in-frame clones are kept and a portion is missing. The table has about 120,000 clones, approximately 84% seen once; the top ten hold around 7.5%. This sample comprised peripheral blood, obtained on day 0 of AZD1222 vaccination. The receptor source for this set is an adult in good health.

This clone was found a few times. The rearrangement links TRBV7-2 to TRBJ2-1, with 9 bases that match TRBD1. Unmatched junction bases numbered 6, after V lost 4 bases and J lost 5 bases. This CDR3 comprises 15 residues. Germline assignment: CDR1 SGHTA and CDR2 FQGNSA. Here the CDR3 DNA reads TGTGCCAGCAGCTCTAGGGACAGGGCCCACAATGAGCAGTTCTTC. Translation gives CASSSRDRAHNEQFF.

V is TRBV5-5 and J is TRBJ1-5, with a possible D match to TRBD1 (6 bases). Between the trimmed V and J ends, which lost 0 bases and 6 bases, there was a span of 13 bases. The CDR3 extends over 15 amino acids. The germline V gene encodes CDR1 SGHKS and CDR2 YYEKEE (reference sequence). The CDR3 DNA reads TGTGCCAGCAGCTTGGGTTTTCAAGGGGGTCAGCCCCAGCATTTT. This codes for CASSLGFQGGQPQHF. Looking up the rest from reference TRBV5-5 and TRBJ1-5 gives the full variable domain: DAGVTQSPTHLIKTRGQQVTLRCSPISGHKSVSWYQQVLGQGPQFIFQYYEKEERGRGNFPDRFSARQFPNYSSELNVNALLLGDSALYLCASSLGFQGGQPQHFGDGTRLSIL.

The CDR3, as DNA: TGTGCCAGCAGCCGAAGGGGGGTTGGGGCCAACGTCCTGACTTTC. Translation: CASSRRGVGANVLTF. This chain connects TRBV28 to TRBJ2-6; the D gene could be TRBD1 or TRBD2 (6 bases each). This CDR3 comprises 15 residues. Trimming took 6 bases from V and 3 from J, leaving 12 bases between them. The germline V gene encodes CDR1 MDHEN and CDR2 SYDVKM.

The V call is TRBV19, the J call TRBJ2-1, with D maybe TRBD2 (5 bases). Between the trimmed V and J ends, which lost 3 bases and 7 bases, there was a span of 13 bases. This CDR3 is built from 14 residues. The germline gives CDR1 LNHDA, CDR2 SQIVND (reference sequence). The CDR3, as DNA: TGTGCCAGTAGTATTACGGCCGGCGGGAATGAGCAGTTCTTC. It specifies CASSITAGGNEQFF.

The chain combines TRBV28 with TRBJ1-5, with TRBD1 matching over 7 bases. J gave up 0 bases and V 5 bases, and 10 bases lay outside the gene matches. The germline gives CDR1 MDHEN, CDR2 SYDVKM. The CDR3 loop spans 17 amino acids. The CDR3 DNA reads TGTGCCAGCAGTCCTGTGACAGGGAGCTATAGCAATCAGCCCCAGCATTTT. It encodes CASSPVTGSYSNQPQHF.

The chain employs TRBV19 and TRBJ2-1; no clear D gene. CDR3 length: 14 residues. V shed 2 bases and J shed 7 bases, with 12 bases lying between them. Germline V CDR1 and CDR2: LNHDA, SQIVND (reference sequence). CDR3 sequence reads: CASSILADWNEQFF. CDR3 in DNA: TGTGCCAGTAGTATATTAGCAGATTGGAATGAGCAGTTCTTC.

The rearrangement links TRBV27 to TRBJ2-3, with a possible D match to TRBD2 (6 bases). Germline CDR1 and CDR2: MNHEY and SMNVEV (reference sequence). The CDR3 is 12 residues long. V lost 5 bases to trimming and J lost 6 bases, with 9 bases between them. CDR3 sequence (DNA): TGTGCCAGCAGTCCCCGGGGGGATACGCAGTATTTT. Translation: CASSPRGDTQYF.

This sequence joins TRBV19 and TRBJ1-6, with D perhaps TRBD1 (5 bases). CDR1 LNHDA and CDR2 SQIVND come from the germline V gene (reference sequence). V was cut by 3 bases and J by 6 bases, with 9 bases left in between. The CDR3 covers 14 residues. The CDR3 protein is CASSITGINSPLHF. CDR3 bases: TGTGCCAGTAGTATTACAGGAATTAATTCACCCCTCCACTTT.

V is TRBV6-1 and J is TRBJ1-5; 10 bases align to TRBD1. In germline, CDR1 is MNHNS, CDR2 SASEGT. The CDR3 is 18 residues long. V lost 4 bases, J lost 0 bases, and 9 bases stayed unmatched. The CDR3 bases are TGTGCCAGCAGTGTAGTGACAGGGGGCTCTTATAGCAATCAGCCCCAGCATTTT. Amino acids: CASSVVTGGSYSNQPQHF.

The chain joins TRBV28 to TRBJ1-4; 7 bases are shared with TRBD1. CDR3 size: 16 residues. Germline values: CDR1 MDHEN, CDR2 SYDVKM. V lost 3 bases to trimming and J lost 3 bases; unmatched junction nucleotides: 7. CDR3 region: CASSFWDRAANEKLFF. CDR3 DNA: TGTGCCAGCAGTTTTTGGGACAGAGCAGCTAATGAAAAACTGTTTTTT. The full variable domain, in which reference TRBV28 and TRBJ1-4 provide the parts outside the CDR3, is DVKVTQSSRYLVKRTGEKVFLECVQDMDHENMFWYRQDPGLGLRLIYFSYDVKMKEKGDIPEGYSVSREKKERFSLILESASTNQTSMYLCASSFWDRAANEKLFFGSGTQLSVL.

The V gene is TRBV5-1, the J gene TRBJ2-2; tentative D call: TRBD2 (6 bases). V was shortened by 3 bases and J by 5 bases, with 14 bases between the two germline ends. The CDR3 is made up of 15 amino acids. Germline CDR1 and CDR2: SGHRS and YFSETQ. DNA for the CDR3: TGCGCCAGCAGCTACGTTTTGGCGGGGACCGGGGAGCTGTTTTTT. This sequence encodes CASSYVLAGTGELFF.

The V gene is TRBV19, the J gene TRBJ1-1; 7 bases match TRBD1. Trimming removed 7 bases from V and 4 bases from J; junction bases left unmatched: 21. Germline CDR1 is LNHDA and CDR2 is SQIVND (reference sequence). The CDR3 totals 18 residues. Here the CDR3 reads CASTRGVFQGEFGTEAFF. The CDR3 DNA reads TGTGCCAGTACCCGGGGGGTGTTTCAGGGGGAGTTTGGCACTGAAGCTTTCTTT. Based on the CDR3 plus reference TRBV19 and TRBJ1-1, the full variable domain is DGGITQSPKYLFRKEGQNVTLSCEQNLNHDAMYWYRQDPGQGLRLIYYSQIVNDFQKGDIAEGYSVSREKKESFPLTVTSAQKNPTAFYLCASTRGVFQGEFGTEAFFGQGTRLTVV.

The CDR3 region has the DNA TGTGCCAGCACGGGGCAGGGGAACACTGAAGCTTTCTTT. This translates into CASTGQGNTEAFF. The V call is TRBV6-5, the J call TRBJ1-1, with D tentatively TRBD1 (5 bases). Germline loops: CDR1 MNHEY, CDR2 SVGAGI. Between the trimmed V and J ends, which lost 7 bases and 1 base, there was a span of 10 bases. The CDR3 sequence is 13 residues long.

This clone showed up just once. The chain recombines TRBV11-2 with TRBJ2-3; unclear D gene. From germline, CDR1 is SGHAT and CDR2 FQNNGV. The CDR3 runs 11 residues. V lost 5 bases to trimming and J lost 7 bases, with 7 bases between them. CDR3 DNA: TGTGCCAGCAGCCCGGCCTATACGCAGTATTTT. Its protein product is CASSPAYTQYF.